These 13 T cell receptor beta chains originate from one sample sequenced in a study of blood T cells in healthy people across ages (dated by TCRdb to between 2014 and 2017). Library generation was performed with 5' RACE. Sequenced using an Illumina HiSeq 2500. A second about 7 to 12 cycle PCR used a sample-barcoded 5' primer and a J-beta primer mix. The raw public data were reprocessed by TCRdb itself: fastp quality trimming at Q25, MiXCR clonotype calling, in-frame beta chains only. One record per CDR3 amino acid sequence lists the most common genes and DNA. In this sample the table shows just over 1 million distinct CDR3 sequences, under 55% of which occur a single time. Approximately 17% of the sample is taken by the ten largest. Input material: blood. The source is a woman aged 55-75 years in good health.

The chain has TRBV10-3 and TRBJ2-1; 10 nucleotides align to TRBD2. The CDR3 length is 14 residues. V trimming: 4 bases; J trimming: 5 bases; junction bases outside the gene matches: 2. Germline V gene sequence: CDR1 ENHRY, CDR2 SYGVKD. DNA for the CDR3: TGTGCCATCAGTGCACTAGCGGGAAACAATGAGCAGTTCTTC. It codes for CAISALAGNNEQFF.

This clonotype was seen a single time. The genes are TRBV27 and TRBJ2-5; 8 bases agree with TRBD2. The CDR3 runs to 16 residues. CDR1 is MNHEY and CDR2 is SMNVEV in the germline V gene (reference sequence). V lost 0 bases to trimming and J lost 11 bases; unmatched junction nucleotides: 14. The chain's CDR3 is CASSLSRTGGYNEQYF. The CDR3 bases are TGTGCCAGCAGTTTATCGAGGACGGGAGGGTACAATGAGCAGTACTTC.

This chain connects TRBV5-1 to TRBJ2-1; TRBD2 matches at 7 bases. Trimming cost V 5 bases and J 2 bases; bases outside gene matches: 4. CDR1 SGHRS and CDR2 YFSETQ come from the germline V gene. The CDR3 contains 14 residues. The CDR3 reads CASSSSGAYNEQFF. CDR3 bases: TGCGCCAGCAGTTCTAGCGGAGCCTACAATGAGCAGTTCTTC.

This sequence joins TRBV6-1 and TRBJ2-3; 9 bases agree with TRBD1. J lost 4 bases, V lost 7 bases, and 9 bases had no gene match. CDR1 and CDR2 (germline): MNHNS, SASEGT. The CDR3 covers 15 residues. For the CDR3, the DNA is TGTGCCAGCATTTCGACAGGGGGTTTGGCAGATACGCAGTATTTT. Protein product: CASISTGGLADTQYF.

This clonotype was picked up one time. V is TRBV6-5 and J is TRBJ2-2; tentative D call: TRBD1 (7 bases). Germline CDR1 and CDR2: MNHEY and SVGAGI. The CDR3 totals 14 residues. Trimming removed 6 bases from V and 7 bases from J, with 15 bases in between. The CDR3 sequence is CASRGQGEVGELFF. CDR3 coding DNA: TGTGCCAGCAGGGGTCAGGGGGAGGTCGGGGAGCTGTTTTTT.

This chain links TRBV6-6 with TRBJ1-4; D call uncertain. CDR3 length equals 15 residues. The germline gives CDR1 MNHNY, CDR2 SVGAGI (reference sequence). With 5 bases removed from V and 0 bases from J, the gap between germline ends came to 10 bases. This chain's CDR3 is CASSLPFATNEKLFF. CDR3 DNA: TGTGCCAGCAGTCTCCCTTTTGCAACTAATGAAAAACTGTTTTTT.

The chain is built from TRBV3-1 and TRBJ2-5; 9 bases align to TRBD1. The J call may be faulty, since TRBJ2-7 better matches the DNA end. Germline V gene sequence: CDR1 LGHDT, CDR2 YNNKEL (reference sequence). The CDR3 is 15 amino acids. The CDR3 loop is CASSTTGTGNYEQYF. In nucleotides, the CDR3 is TGTGCCAGCAGCACTACCGGGACAGGGAACTACGAGCAGTACTTC.

The V call is TRBV7-8, the J call TRBJ1-5; TRBD1 might be the D (5 bases). The V and J ends lost 5 bases and 0 bases respectively, with 14 bases between them. From germline, CDR1 is SGHVS and CDR2 FQNEAQ. This CDR3 has 16 amino acids. The chain's CDR3 is CASSHDRTYSNQPQHF. The DNA for the CDR3 is TGTGCCAGCAGCCACGACAGAACTTATAGCAATCAGCCCCAGCATTTT. Complete variable domain (other parts from reference TRBV7-8 and TRBJ1-5): GAGVSQSPRYKVAKRGQDVALRCDPISGHVSLFWYQQALGQGPEFLTYFQNEAQLDKSGLPSDRFFAERPEGSVSTLKIQRTQQEDSAVYLCASSHDRTYSNQPQHFGDGTRLSIL.

The chain uses TRBV28 and TRBJ2-7; no reliable D call. Germline V gives CDR1 MDHEN, CDR2 SYDVKM. This CDR3 has 14 amino acids. Trimming left V 6 bases short and J 0 bases short, with 12 bases between. CDR3 in DNA: TGTGCCAGCAGCGTCCACGGCAGCTCCTACGAGCAGTACTTC. It specifies CASSVHGSSYEQYF.

The chain has TRBV29-1 and TRBJ1-4; TRBD1 matches at 7 bases. This CDR3 has 15 amino acids. V dropped 1 base and J dropped 7; count of bases not matched to a gene: 9. Germline-derived CDR1 and CDR2 are SQVTM and ANQGSEA. The CDR3 is CSVEGLGRGSEKLFF. The CDR3 DNA reads as TGCAGCGTTGAAGGGCTAGGCAGGGGGAGTGAAAAACTGTTTTTT.

This chain uses TRBV2 with TRBJ2-5; D may be TRBD2 (6 bases). Germline V lookup: CDR1 SNHLY, CDR2 FYNNEI. V lost 8 bases and J 5 bases, leaving 18 bases between the germline ends. The CDR3 is 14 amino acids. Written as DNA, the CDR3 is TGTGCCAGCCGCGGGACGTTTGAGGGGGAGACCCAGTACTTC. Encoded protein: CASRGTFEGETQYF.

The rearrangement links TRBV11-2 to TRBJ2-3, with D unresolved. CDR1 and CDR2 (germline): SGHAT, FQNNGV. V lost 4 bases and J lost 0, with 11 bases in between. This CDR3 comprises 15 residues. The CDR3 sequence: CASSSRTKSTDTQYF. In nucleotides, the CDR3 is TGTGCCAGCAGCTCCCGGACCAAAAGCACAGATACGCAGTATTTT.

The chain couples TRBV9 to TRBJ2-1; TRBD2 matches 10 bases. The CDR3 consists of 16 residues. The germline V gene has CDR1 SGDLS and CDR2 YYNGEE. The ends lost 3 bases at V and 8 bases at J; junction bases unmatched: 11. CDR3 in amino acids: CASSGGPGLATHEQFF. In nucleotides, the CDR3 is TGTGCCAGCAGCGGAGGGCCGGGACTAGCGACCCATGAGCAGTTCTTC.